This TCR beta chain originates from a study of T-cell reconstitution after alpha-beta-depleted transplantation in children. Study-wide points: A year had passed since transplant, and T-cell counts and diversity by then came mostly from newly produced T cells.

It was with unique molecular identifiers that the TCRbeta library was prepared. Each CDR3 protein gets one entry after TCRdb re-called the PCR reads with MiXCR. The table shows a few hundred thousand distinct CDR3 sequences, with 25% to 30% occurring only once. Per the germline V gene, CDR1 is MNHEY and CDR2 is SMNVEV (reference sequence). The V segment lost 5 bases and the J segment 7 bases; nucleotides outside the gene matches: 10. CDR3 length: 16 residues. This clonotype has a single count. Its antigen is unknown. The chain is built from TRBV27 and TRBJ2-1, with 11 bases identical to TRBD1. Specimen: PBMCs, collected before TCRalphabeta/CD19-depleted stem cell transplant. The origin of this receptor is a boy under two years old with Wiskott-Aldrich syndrome, due to receive a stem cell transplant. The CDR3 sequence: CASSPQGQGVGNEQFF. As DNA, the CDR3 is TGTGCCAGCAGTCCCCAGGGACAGGGGGTAGGGAATGAGCAGTTCTTC.